This T cell receptor beta chain was obtained from a study of control samples from healthy donors and cancer patients. The junction had 4 bases not matched to a gene; V was cut back by 0 bases and J by 6 bases. Looked up from germline, CDR1 is SGHNT and CDR2 is YYREEE (reference sequence). There are 15 residues in the CDR3. The data were produced by immunoSEQ multiplex PCR, yet TCRdb's version contains in-frame clones alone and is incomplete. The repertoire has under 80,000 clones, 80% to 95% of them found once; the top ten carry roughly 1.3%. This receptor was identified in a woman aged 40 to 50 with lung cancer. The source material was PBMCs. The chain uses TRBV5-4 and TRBJ2-1; 9 nucleotides line up with TRBD2. The CDR3 spells CASSLGRGGSNEQFF. DNA for the CDR3: TGTGCCAGCAGCTTGGGGCGGGGGGGTAGCAATGAGCAGTTCTTC.